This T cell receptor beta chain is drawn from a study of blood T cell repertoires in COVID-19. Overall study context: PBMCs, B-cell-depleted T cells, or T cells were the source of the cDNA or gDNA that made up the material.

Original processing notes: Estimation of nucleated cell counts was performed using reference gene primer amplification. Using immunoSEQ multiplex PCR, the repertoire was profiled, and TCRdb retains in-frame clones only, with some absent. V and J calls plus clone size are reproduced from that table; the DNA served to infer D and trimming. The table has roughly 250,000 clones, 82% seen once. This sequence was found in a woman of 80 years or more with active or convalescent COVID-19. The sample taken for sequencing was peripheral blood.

Here the CDR3 reads CASSGTQRATSGGAWNEQFF. The DNA of the CDR3 is TGTGCCAGCAGTGGTACCCAGAGGGCCACTAGCGGGGGGGCGTGGAATGAGCAGTTCTTC. The genes are TRBV27 and TRBJ2-1, with 13 positions matching TRBD2. CDR1 and CDR2 (germline): MNHEY, SMNVEV (reference sequence). The V and J ends lost 5 bases and 7 bases, in that order; junction bases with no gene match: 20. The CDR3 is 20 residues long.